These 20 T cell receptor beta chains originate from one sample sequenced in a study of regulatory T cells in long-lasting Graves disease. Time point here: newly diagnosed GD, antithyroid drugs for less than 3 months. Researchers made the TCR library from RNA that was extracted from PBMCs. In building TCR beta libraries, iRepertoire HTBI primers were used together with Arm-PCR of CDR3 regions. Each CDR3 protein gets one entry after TCRdb re-called the multiplex PCR reads with MiXCR. The sample lists around 400,000 distinct CDR3 sequences, 15% to 17% occurring once. The specimen comprised peripheral blood mononuclear cells (PBMCs), sampled at new diagnosis, from a patient treated with antithyroid drugs. These receptors were collected from a female donor with Graves disease.

This clonotype was seen ten or more times. The chain is built from TRBV10-1 and TRBJ2-7, with 11 bases that match TRBD2. J was trimmed by 6 bases and V by 6 bases; bases with no gene match: 7. The CDR3 contains 14 residues. CDR1 and CDR2 from the germline V gene are WNHNN and SYGVQD (reference sequence). CDR3: CASRQDLAGGEQYF. In nucleotides, the CDR3 is TGCGCCAGCAGACAGGATCTAGCGGGAGGCGAGCAGTACTTC.

This clonotype occurred many times. The CDR3 DNA is TGTGCCACCACTGGGCACGGGAGGAGCACAGATACGCAGTATTTT. Translation gives CATTGHGRSTDTQYF. V gene TRBV28 combines with J gene TRBJ2-3; 7 bases agree with TRBD2. The CDR3 is 15 amino acids. V lost 10 bases to trimming and J lost 0 bases; unmatched junction nucleotides: 10. CDR1 is MDHEN and CDR2 is SYDVKM in the germline V gene.

In its sample, this clonotype was seen a few times. The chain links TRBV27 to TRBJ2-1; D is uncertain. The V end was cut by 9 bases, the J end by 5 bases, with 11 bases between. This CDR3 spans 12 amino acids. Germline V gene lookup returns CDR1 MNHEY and CDR2 SMNVEV (reference sequence). CDR3 in amino acids: CASQAPNNEQFF. CDR3 DNA sequence: TGTGCCAGTCAAGCGCCTAACAATGAGCAGTTCTTC.

This clonotype was seen more than once but under ten times. This sequence joins TRBV9 and TRBJ1-3, with a possible D match to TRBD1 (6 bases). CDR1 and CDR2 from the germline V gene are SGDLS and YYNGEE. V was trimmed by 0 bases and J by 3 bases, leaving 13 bases between them. The CDR3 covers 16 residues. This CDR3 reads CASSVAPARGGNTIYF. The DNA for the CDR3 is TGTGCCAGCAGCGTAGCTCCAGCCAGGGGTGGAAACACCATATATTTT.

This clonotype was counted many times. The chain combines TRBV28 with TRBJ1-5; perhaps TRBD1 as D (6 bases). The V gene lost 6 bases and the J gene lost 0 bases, with 18 bases spanning the gap. The CDR3 spans 17 residues. Germline V gene sequence: CDR1 MDHEN, CDR2 SYDVKM. The CDR3 sequence is CASSTYPTGYSNQPQHF. The DNA of the CDR3 is TGTGCCAGCAGCACATATCCGACAGGTTATAGCAATCAGCCCCAGCATTTT.

The sample holds many counts of this clonotype. CDR3 amino acids: CASKARGYYEQYF. CDR3 nucleotides: TGTGCCAGCAAAGCTAGAGGGTACTACGAGCAGTACTTC. J is TRBJ2-7 and V is TRBV27, with a weak D call TRBD2 (5 bases). Germline V gene data show CDR1 as MNHEY and CDR2 as SMNVEV (reference sequence). V shed 7 bases and J shed 3 bases, with 13 bases lying between them. The CDR3 is made up of 13 amino acids.

Note on this clonotype: This probably arose from a read error, given a far larger clone one base away. The chain links TRBV11-2 to TRBJ1-5; perhaps TRBD1 as D (5 bases). The CDR3 extends over 15 amino acids. Germline V gene data show CDR1 as SGHAT and CDR2 as FQNNGV. The V gene lost 5 bases and the J gene lost 6 bases, with 17 bases spanning the gap. The CDR3 nucleotides are TGTGCCAGCAGCCCAGGAAGGGGCAGAGGTCAGCCCCAGCATTTT. Translated, it gives CASSPGRGRGQPQHF.

At least ten counts were recorded for this clonotype. This rearrangement joins TRBV29-1 to TRBJ2-7; perhaps TRBD2 as D (5 bases). Germline lookup yields CDR1 SQVTM and CDR2 ANQGSEA. Trimming took off 7 bases at V and 5 bases at J, with 21 bases between the two ends. This CDR3 spans 14 amino acids. Here the CDR3 DNA reads TGCAGCGCTATGTGGAGGCCGGGCATCGACGAGCAGTACTTC. Its protein product is CSAMWRPGIDEQYF.

This clonotype was observed at least ten times. For the CDR3, the DNA is TGTGCCAGCAGGACTAGCGGGAGAGGGGAGCAGTACTTC. Residues: CASRTSGRGEQYF. The chain carries TRBV11-2 and TRBJ2-7; TRBD2 aligns across 12 bases. This CDR3 region has 13 residues. Trimming took 6 bases from V and 7 from J; bases not matched to a gene: 4. Per germline, CDR1 SGHAT and CDR2 FQNNGV.

The chain couples TRBV6-1 to TRBJ1-5; the D gene is possibly TRBD1 (5 bases). The CDR3 loop spans 15 amino acids. Germline CDR1 is MNHNS and CDR2 is SASEGT. V gave up 7 bases and J gave up 0 bases, with 13 bases separating them. The CDR3: CASTIDGASNQPQHF. DNA for the CDR3: TGTGCCAGCACTATAGACGGGGCTAGCAATCAGCCCCAGCATTTT.

This clonotype was seen repeatedly, ten times or more. The V gene is TRBV5-1, the J gene TRBJ2-1; 7 bases are shared with TRBD1. Per germline, CDR1 SGHRS and CDR2 YFSETQ. V lost 4 bases and J lost 9; bases outside the gene matches: 16. This CDR3 contains 16 residues. CDR3 in amino acids: CASSTARTGRKGEQFF. Written as DNA, the CDR3 is TGCGCCAGCAGCACTGCCAGGACAGGCCGAAAGGGTGAGCAGTTCTTC.

This clonotype was seen at least ten times. The chain combines TRBV2 with TRBJ2-3; 8 bases align to TRBD2. Germline assignment: CDR1 SNHLY and CDR2 FYNNEI. Losses at the gene ends were 6 bases for V and 5 bases for J; bases not matched to a gene: 7. The CDR3 totals 14 residues. In nucleotides, the CDR3 is TGTGCCAGCAGCCCACTAGCGGCCCGAGATACGCAGTATTTT. It translates to CASSPLAARDTQYF.

This clonotype was recorded at least ten times. The rearrangement joins TRBV6-2 or TRBV6-3 to TRBJ2-1; maybe TRBD2 (5 bases). Trimming pared 6 bases from V and 8 bases from J, leaving 17 bases between. Germline V gene sequence: CDR1 MNHEY, CDR2 SVGEGT. This CDR3 is built from 14 residues. CDR3 nucleotides: TGTGCCAGCAGGACTACTGAGCGGCCCCATGAGCAGTTCTTC. This encodes CASRTTERPHEQFF.

This clonotype showed up many times. This chain links TRBV7-2 with TRBJ2-7; TRBD2 is a possible D gene (6 bases). V was shortened by 5 bases and J by 7 bases, with 24 bases between the two germline ends. The CDR3 contains 16 residues. Germline values: CDR1 SGHTA, CDR2 FQGNSA. The CDR3 region is CASSPDLSGAWGEQYF. The DNA for the CDR3 is TGTGCCAGCAGCCCCGACCTATCGGGAGCTTGGGGGGAGCAGTACTTC. The variable domain in full, with the rest retrieved from reference TRBV7-2 and TRBJ2-7, is GAGVSQSPSNKVTEKGKDVELRCDPISGHTALYWYRQSLGQGLEFLIYFQGNSAPDKSGLPSDRFSAERTGGSVSTLTIQRTQQEDSAVYLCASSPDLSGAWGEQYFGPGTRLTVT.

A few counts support this clonotype. The V call is TRBV7-9, the J call TRBJ1-1; no clear D. This CDR3 has 13 amino acids. Per germline, CDR1 SEHNR and CDR2 FQNEAQ (reference sequence). V lost 6 bases and J 4 bases, leaving 12 bases between the germline ends. CDR3 region: CASRNAGITEAFF. CDR3 DNA: TGTGCCAGCAGAAATGCGGGGATCACTGAAGCTTTCTTT.

This clonotype was seen a few times. The rearrangement links TRBV5-1 to TRBJ1-2; the D is unclear. CDR3 length equals 11 residues. Germline V lookup: CDR1 SGHRS, CDR2 YFSETQ. V lost 10 bases and J 4 bases, leaving 11 bases between the germline ends. The CDR3 region is CAEYGPYGYTF. CDR3 DNA sequence: TGCGCCGAATACGGTCCCTATGGCTACACCTTC.

This clonotype was counted many times. The chain joins TRBV3-1 to TRBJ2-2; D is possibly TRBD2 (7 bases). The CDR3 sequence is 17 residues long. Germline values: CDR1 LGHDT, CDR2 YNNKEL (reference sequence). The ends were cut back, 1 base at V and 2 bases at J, with 14 bases in the middle. CDR3: CASSQVAAGANTGELFF. DNA of the CDR3: TGTGCCAGCAGCCAAGTTGCGGCGGGGGCCAACACCGGGGAGCTGTTTTTT.

Notes on this clonotype: This may be a read error, as it is one base from a much larger clone. This chain joins TRBV6-2 or TRBV6-3 and TRBJ2-5; TRBD1 might be the D (5 bases). CDR3 length: 13 amino acids. CDR1 is MNHEY and CDR2 is SVGEGT in the germline V gene. CDR3 coding DNA: TGTGCCAGCAGTTGGACACTTCAAGAGACCCAGTGCTTC. It codes for CASSWTLQETQCF.

In its sample, this clonotype was seen many times. The chain uses TRBV10-1 and TRBJ2-5; D might be TRBD1 (6 bases). CDR1 WNHNN and CDR2 SYGVQD come from the germline V gene (reference sequence). With 8 bases removed from V and 5 bases from J, the gap between germline ends came to 18 bases. The CDR3 runs to 14 residues. CDR3 nucleotide sequence: TGCGCCAGCCCGACCCACAGGGAGATGGAGACCCAGTACTTC. Amino acid sequence: CASPTHREMETQYF.

This clonotype was found many times. V and J are TRBV29-1 and TRBJ2-3; D possibly corresponds to TRBD2 (6 bases). The CDR3 extends over 12 amino acids. Germline loops: CDR1 SQVTM, CDR2 ANQGSEA. V shed 2 bases and J shed 5 bases, with 8 bases lying between them. DNA of the CDR3: TGCAGCGTTGAAAGGGAGGTAGATACGCAGTATTTT. Translating gives CSVEREVDTQYF.